Below, 20 T cell receptor beta chains from the same sample are listed, as sequenced in a study of beta chain features in type 1 diabetes. Expressed TCRB transcripts were sequenced because the isolated RNA had all been reverse transcribed beforehand. Profiling relied on immunoSEQ multiplex PCR, and the TCRdb table lists in-frame clones only, not all of them. The table shows roughly 130,000 clones, with just over 9% occurring only once. Sequencing was done on a sample of central memory CD4+ T cells from blood. The origin of the receptors is a man aged 18 to 35 in good health.

This clone was seen only a few times. The CDR3 bases are TGTGCCAGCAGCTTCCGTCTAAATCAGCCCCAGCATTTT. This gives the protein CASSFRLNQPQHF. V gene TRBV5-6 combines with J gene TRBJ1-5; D not certain. The CDR3 runs to 13 residues. The germline V gene has CDR1 SGHDT and CDR2 YYEEEE. Deletions cut 2 bases from V and 4 bases from J, with 7 bases between. The full variable domain, in which reference TRBV5-6 and TRBJ1-5 provide the parts outside the CDR3, is DAGVTQSPTHLIKTRGQQVTLRCSPKSGHDTVSWYQQALGQGPQFIFQYYEEEERQRGNFPDRFSGHQFPNYSSELNVNALLLGDSALYLCASSFRLNQPQHFGDGTRLSIL.

The chain recombines TRBV20-1 with TRBJ2-7; D call uncertain. CDR3 length: 11 residues. V was trimmed by 3 bases and J by 2 bases, leaving 5 bases between them. Germline CDR1 reads DFQATT; CDR2 reads SNEGSKA (reference sequence). The CDR3 DNA reads TGCAGTGCTAGTCGGGCCTACGAGCAGTACTTC. It is translated as CSASRAYEQYF.

V gene TRBV19 combines with J gene TRBJ2-1; TRBD1 matches 9 bases. J was trimmed by 8 bases and V by 5 bases; bases with no gene match: 7. In germline, CDR1 is LNHDA, CDR2 SQIVND (reference sequence). The CDR3 is 14 residues long. This CDR3 is CASSRGQGADEQFF. DNA of the CDR3: TGTGCCAGTAGTCGGGGACAGGGAGCCGATGAGCAGTTCTTC.

V gene TRBV5-1 combines with J gene TRBJ2-7; the match to TRBD2 covers 12 bases. CDR1 and CDR2 (germline): SGHRS, YFSETQ. The CDR3 runs to 17 residues. With 0 bases clipped from V and 3 bases from J, the junction kept 7 bases outside the gene matches. CDR3 bases: TGCGCCAGCAGCTTGGCCCCTAGCGGGGGGGAAGTCTACGAGCAGTACTTC. Translation gives CASSLAPSGGEVYEQYF. The full variable domain, completed using reference TRBV5-1 and TRBJ2-7, is KAGVTQTPRYLIKTRGQQVTLSCSPISGHRSVSWYQQTPGQGLQFLFEYFSETQRNKGNFPGRFSGRQFSNSRSEMNVSTLELGDSALYLCASSLAPSGGEVYEQYFGPGTRLTVT.

This clone was seen more than once but under ten times. The J gene is TRBJ1-3, the V gene TRBV19; D call uncertain. CDR1 is LNHDA and CDR2 is SQIVND in the germline V gene (reference sequence). The CDR3 runs 15 residues. Deletions cut 4 bases from V and 0 bases from J, with 10 bases between. CDR3 residues: CASSTPRDSGNTIYF. CDR3 in DNA: TGTGCCAGTAGTACGCCGAGGGACTCTGGAAACACCATATATTTT.

This clone was detected a few times. The V call is TRBV11-2, the J call TRBJ2-7; 7 nucleotides agree with TRBD1. Germline V gene sequence: CDR1 SGHAT, CDR2 FQNNGV. Trimming at V came to 4 bases and at J to 4 bases, leaving 10 bases not matched to a gene. This CDR3 has 15 residues. CDR3 protein: CASSSLQGNVYEQYF. Here the CDR3 DNA reads TGTGCCAGCAGCTCCTTACAGGGGAATGTTTACGAGCAGTACTTC.

A few counts support this clone. The chain joins TRBV18 to TRBJ1-4, with 9 bases lining up with TRBD1. CDR1 is KGHSH, CDR2 LQKENI, per germline. J gave up 7 bases and V 2 bases, and 2 bases lay outside the gene matches. The CDR3 is 14 amino acids. In DNA, the CDR3 is TGTGCCAGCTCACCAGGGACAGGGCCTGAAAAACTGTTTTTT. Protein sequence: CASSPGTGPEKLFF.

This clone occurred a few times. The chain carries TRBV19 and TRBJ1-3; 7 bases map to TRBD1. The junction had 8 bases not matched to a gene; V was cut back by 7 bases and J by 2 bases. CDR3 size: 15 residues. CDR1 LNHDA and CDR2 SQIVND come from the germline V gene (reference sequence). The CDR3 DNA is TGTGCCAGTATACTCGCGACAGGGCCTGGAAACACCATATATTTT. Its protein is CASILATGPGNTIYF.

The gene calls are TRBV5-1 and TRBJ2-3, with D perhaps matching TRBD2 (6 bases). Germline V gives CDR1 SGHRS, CDR2 YFSETQ. The CDR3 sequence is 16 residues long. The V gene lost 4 bases and the J gene lost 3 bases, with 18 bases spanning the gap. The CDR3 sequence is CASSREAGRRTDTQYF. In DNA, the CDR3 is TGCGCCAGCAGCCGAGAGGCAGGGAGGCGGACAGATACGCAGTATTTT.

This rearrangement joins TRBV5-1 to TRBJ2-6, with D tentatively TRBD1 (7 bases). Germline V gene sequence: CDR1 SGHRS, CDR2 YFSETQ. This CDR3 contains 18 residues. The V end was cut by 3 bases, the J end by 10 bases, with 26 bases between. Written as DNA, the CDR3 is TGCGCCAGCAGCTCCCTGGGACTGGGGTACGGACAGGCAAACGTCCTGACTTTC. Its translation is CASSSLGLGYGQANVLTF.

This clone was observed at least ten times. DNA of the CDR3: TGTGCCAGCAAATCCGGGACAGCTAATGAAAAACTGTTTTTT. Translation: CASKSGTANEKLFF. The gene calls are TRBV9 and TRBJ1-4, with 7 positions matching TRBD1. CDR3 length: 14 amino acids. The V segment lost 6 bases and the J segment 3 bases; nucleotides outside the gene matches: 5. The germline V gene has CDR1 SGDLS and CDR2 YYNGEE.

Only a few counts were recorded for this clone. This chain uses TRBV4-2 with TRBJ2-3, with D possibly TRBD2 on 5 matching bases. The V end lost 4 bases, the J end lost 1 base, and 21 bases lay between the germline ends. CDR3 length: 18 residues. Germline CDR1 is LGHNA and CDR2 is YNFKEQ. The CDR3 sequence is CASSRRHPAGSGTDTQYF. The CDR3 DNA follows: TGTGCCAGCAGCCGAAGACATCCCGCGGGCAGCGGCACAGATACGCAGTATTTT.

In this sample, this clone turned up many times. This chain uses TRBV5-4 with TRBJ2-7, with TRBD1 matching over 11 bases. CDR1 is SGHNT, CDR2 YYREEE, per germline (reference sequence). The CDR3 sequence is 15 residues long. With V trimmed by 3 bases and J by 7 bases, 9 bases remained unmatched. CDR3 bases: TGTGCCAGCAGCTCGATCCGGACAGGGGGCCAAGAGCAGTACTTC. It codes for CASSSIRTGGQEQYF. Full variable domain (remainder filled in from reference TRBV5-4 and TRBJ2-7): ETGVTQSPTHLIKTRGQQVTLRCSSQSGHNTVSWYQQALGQGPQFIFQYYREEENGRGNFPPRFSGLQFPNYSSELNVNALELDDSALYLCASSSIRTGGQEQYFGPGTRLTVT.

The rearrangement links TRBV7-2 to TRBJ1-5; D gene ambiguous. The V gene's germline CDR1 is SGHTA and CDR2 FQGNSA. The V end was cut by 6 bases, the J end by 5 bases, with 14 bases between. The CDR3 runs to 14 residues. This chain's CDR3 is CASSRDWNDQPQHF. As DNA, the CDR3 is TGTGCCAGCAGTCGTGACTGGAACGATCAGCCCCAGCATTTT.

This chain links TRBV14 with TRBJ2-2, with no clear D. The V end lost 8 bases, the J end lost 2 bases, and 12 bases lay between the germline ends. CDR3 size: 14 residues. Per germline, CDR1 SGHDN and CDR2 FVKESK. CDR3 amino acids: CASGDGVNTGELFF. The CDR3 region has the DNA TGTGCCAGCGGTGACGGAGTTAACACCGGGGAGCTGTTTTTT.

The chain couples TRBV7-2 to TRBJ1-2, with D perhaps TRBD1 (5 bases). Looked up from germline, CDR1 is SGHTA and CDR2 is FQGNSA. The CDR3 length is 15 residues. V lost 5 bases and J lost 0, with 13 bases in between. CDR3 coding DNA: TGTGCCAGCAGCCCCCAGGGCACCGCTAACTATGGCTACACCTTC. Protein product: CASSPQGTANYGYTF.

This clone was picked up a small number of times. This chain connects TRBV5-1 to TRBJ2-7; D is perhaps TRBD2 (5 bases). Trimming took off 4 bases at V and 5 bases at J, with 22 bases between the two ends. The CDR3 is 16 amino acids. CDR1 SGHRS and CDR2 YFSETQ come from the germline V gene. DNA of the CDR3: TGCGCCAGCAGCGGCGGAGCTCATACTAGTACCCACGAGCAGTACTTC. Its translation is CASSGGAHTSTHEQYF. Combining the CDR3 with reference TRBV5-1 and TRBJ2-7 gives the whole variable domain KAGVTQTPRYLIKTRGQQVTLSCSPISGHRSVSWYQQTPGQGLQFLFEYFSETQRNKGNFPGRFSGRQFSNSRSEMNVSTLELGDSALYLCASSGGAHTSTHEQYFGPGTRLTVT.

V is TRBV2 and J is TRBJ1-5; TRBD1 matches 7 bases. CDR3 length equals 15 residues. The junction had 12 bases not matched to a gene; V was cut back by 8 bases and J by 5 bases. Germline values: CDR1 SNHLY, CDR2 FYNNEI. CDR3 amino acids: CASGRDRDAHQPQHF. Here the CDR3 DNA reads TGTGCCAGCGGAAGAGACAGGGACGCTCATCAGCCCCAGCATTTT.

The table lists this clone with a few counts. The V and J genes are TRBV7-6 and TRBJ2-7, with D possibly TRBD1 on 6 matching bases. Trimming removed 0 bases from V and 5 bases from J, with 11 bases in between. The CDR3 is made up of 14 amino acids. In germline, CDR1 is SGHVS, CDR2 FNYEAQ. The CDR3 bases are TGTGCCAGCAGCTTAGCTAGGGGGTTTGACGAGCAGTACTTC. Translating gives CASSLARGFDEQYF.

The V call is TRBV5-1, the J call TRBJ1-5; D ambiguous. The CDR3 is 15 residues long. Trimming removed 0 bases at V and 4 bases at J, with 11 bases between. Per the germline V gene, CDR1 is SGHRS and CDR2 is YFSETQ. In DNA form, the CDR3 reads TGCGCCAGCAGCTTGGGTAGAGGAAAGAATCAGCCCCAGCATTTT. Its protein product is CASSLGRGKNQPQHF.